This T cell receptor (beta chain) was captured in a study of T cell responses to AZD1222 COVID-19 vaccine. Findings and caveats of the study: Spike was spanned by vaccine-associated CD4 TCRs, which were dominant at 160-218 and 743-854. Samples come after the peak T cell response, not at day 14. Possibly, clonal diversity was underestimated; donors were largely white British and included more females. Increased Spike-specific TCR breadth and depth were observed after two AZD1222 doses.

This clone has a single count. Its specificity is unknown. Assay: immunoSEQ multiplex PCR; the TCRdb copy retains only in-frame clones and omits some. Of 100,000 to 150,000 clones listed, more than 70% are singletons. CDR3 length: 14 amino acids. Trimming took 5 bases from V and 3 from J, leaving 13 bases between them. CDR1 is SSHAT and CDR2 is FNYEAQ in the germline V gene (reference sequence). The gene calls are TRBV7-7 and TRBJ2-5; either TRBD1 or TRBD2 may supply D (5 bases each). The specimen comprised peripheral blood, sampled 28 days after the second AZD1222 dose. The TCR was taken from an adult who received the AZD1222 COVID-19 vaccine. The CDR3 is CASSNSGTEETQYF. The CDR3, as DNA: TGTGCCAGCAGCAATTCCGGGACGGAAGAGACCCAGTACTTC. Supplemented by reference TRBV7-7 and TRBJ2-5, the full variable domain reads GAGVSQSPRYKVTKRGQDVTLRCDPISSHATLYWYQQALGQGPEFLTYFNYEAQPDKSGLPSDRFSAERPEGSISTLTIQRTEQRDSAMYRCASSNSGTEETQYFGPGTRLLVL.